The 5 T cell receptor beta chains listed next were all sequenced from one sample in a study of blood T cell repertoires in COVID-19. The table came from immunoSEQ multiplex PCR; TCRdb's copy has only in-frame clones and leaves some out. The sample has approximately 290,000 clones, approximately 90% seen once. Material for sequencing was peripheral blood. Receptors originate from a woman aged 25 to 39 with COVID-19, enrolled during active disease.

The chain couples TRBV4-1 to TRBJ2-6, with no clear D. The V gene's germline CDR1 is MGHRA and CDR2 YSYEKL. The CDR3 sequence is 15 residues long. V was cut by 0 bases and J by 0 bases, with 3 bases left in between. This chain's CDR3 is CASSQEASGANVLTF. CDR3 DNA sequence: TGCGCCAGCAGCCAAGAGGCCTCTGGGGCCAACGTCCTGACTTTC.

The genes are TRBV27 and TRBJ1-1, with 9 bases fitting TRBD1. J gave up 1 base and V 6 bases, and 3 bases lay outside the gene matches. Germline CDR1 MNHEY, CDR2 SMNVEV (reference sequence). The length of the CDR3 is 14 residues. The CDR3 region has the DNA TGTGCCAGCAGAGTACAGGGGGCGAACACTGAAGCTTTCTTT. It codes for CASRVQGANTEAFF.

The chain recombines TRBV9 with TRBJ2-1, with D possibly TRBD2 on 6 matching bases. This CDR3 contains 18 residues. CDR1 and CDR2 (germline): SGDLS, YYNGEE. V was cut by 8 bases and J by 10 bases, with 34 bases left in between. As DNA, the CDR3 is TGTGCCAGATCCCTCGGGACTGTCTTGCCGAGGGGAGCAAGCGAGCAGTTCTTC. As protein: CARSLGTVLPRGASEQFF.

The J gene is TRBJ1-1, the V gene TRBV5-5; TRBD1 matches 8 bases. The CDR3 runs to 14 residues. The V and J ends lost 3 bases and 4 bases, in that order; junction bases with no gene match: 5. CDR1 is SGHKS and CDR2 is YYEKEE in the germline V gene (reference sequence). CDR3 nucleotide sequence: TGTGCCAGCAGCTGGGGACAGGAGACCACTGAAGCTTTCTTT. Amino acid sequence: CASSWGQETTEAFF.

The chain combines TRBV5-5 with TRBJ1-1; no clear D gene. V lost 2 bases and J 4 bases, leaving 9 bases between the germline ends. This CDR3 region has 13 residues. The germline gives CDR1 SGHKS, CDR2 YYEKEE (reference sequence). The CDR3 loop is CASSLDRGTEAFF. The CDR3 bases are TGTGCCAGCAGCTTAGACCGGGGCACTGAAGCTTTCTTT.